The 7 T cell receptor beta chains below all came from one sample that was sequenced in a study of blood T cell repertoires in COVID-19. Some clones are missing from TCRdb's copy, which holds only in-frame ones; the method was immunoSEQ multiplex PCR. Of 120,000 or so clones in the sample, roughly nine tenths were seen once. Sequencing used peripheral blood. These receptors all come from a man aged 55 to 70 with COVID-19, enrolled during active disease.

This clone was seen only once. The gene calls are TRBV28 and TRBJ1-1; TRBD1 matches at 7 bases. Germline V CDR1 and CDR2: MDHEN, SYDVKM. The CDR3 is made up of 14 amino acids. The V segment lost 7 bases and the J segment 1 base; nucleotides outside the gene matches: 6. The CDR3 bases are TGTGCCAGCATCCCCGGGACAGAGAACACTGAAGCTTTCTTT. This encodes CASIPGTENTEAFF. Looking up the rest from reference TRBV28 and TRBJ1-1 gives the full variable domain: DVKVTQSSRYLVKRTGEKVFLECVQDMDHENMFWYRQDPGLGLRLIYFSYDVKMKEKGDIPEGYSVSREKKERFSLILESASTNQTSMYLCASIPGTENTEAFFGQGTRLTVV.

The V and J genes are TRBV4-3 and TRBJ1-4; the D gene is possibly TRBD1 (5 bases). Germline lookup yields CDR1 LGHNA and CDR2 YSLEER. This CDR3 is built from 14 residues. V gave up 1 base and J gave up 4 bases, with 7 bases separating them. The CDR3 region has the DNA TGCGCCAGCAGCCAAGGACAGAGTAATGAAAAACTGTTTTTT. Amino acids: CASSQGQSNEKLFF.

The chain combines TRBV5-1 with TRBJ1-3; maybe TRBD1 (5 bases). The germline V and J ends were trimmed by 4 bases and 0 bases, with 17 bases remaining between them. Germline CDR1 is SGHRS and CDR2 is YFSETQ. The CDR3 covers 17 residues. This CDR3 is CASSADPTVDSGNTIYF. Written as DNA, the CDR3 is TGCGCCAGCAGCGCTGACCCGACAGTAGACTCTGGAAACACCATATATTTT.

V usage is TRBV4-3 and J usage is TRBJ2-7; 9 bases line up with TRBD1. The V segment lost 0 bases and the J segment 3 bases; nucleotides outside the gene matches: 15. Germline CDR1 reads LGHNA; CDR2 reads YSLEER. The CDR3 contains 19 residues. CDR3 sequence (DNA): TGCGCCAGCAGCCAAGAATGGCGGGCCGGGACAGGGCCTGGCTACGAGCAGTACTTC. Protein product: CASSQEWRAGTGPGYEQYF.

V usage is TRBV24-1 and J usage is TRBJ2-2; D perhaps matches TRBD1 (6 bases). Looked up from germline, CDR1 is KGHDR and CDR2 is SFDVKD. V was trimmed by 5 bases and J by 7 bases, leaving 16 bases between them. The CDR3 loop spans 15 amino acids. CDR3: CATSVGGVMVGELFF. CDR3 DNA: TGTGCCACCAGTGTAGGGGGAGTGATGGTCGGGGAGCTGTTTTTT.

The chain links TRBV5-1 to TRBJ2-2; TRBD1 is a possible D gene (5 bases). V lost 0 bases, J lost 2 bases, and 8 bases lay in between. The V gene's germline CDR1 is SGHRS and CDR2 YFSETQ. CDR3 size: 15 residues. The CDR3 coding sequence is TGCGCCAGCAGCTTGGGGGGCTTCAACACCGGGGAGCTGTTTTTT. Its translation: CASSLGGFNTGELFF.

This chain links TRBV29-1 with TRBJ1-4; D remains unclear. The CDR3 contains 14 residues. V lost 4 bases and J 2 bases, leaving 11 bases between the germline ends. Germline CDR1 is SQVTM and CDR2 is ANQGSEA. CDR3 sequence: CSVVSGDTNEKLFF. CDR3 nucleotides: TGCAGCGTTGTTAGTGGAGACACTAATGAAAAACTGTTTTTT.